This T cell receptor (beta chain) stems from a study of T-cell reconstitution after alpha-beta-depleted transplantation in children (dated by TCRdb to about 2016). Regarding the research as a whole: T-cell immune reconstitution after TCRalphabeta/CD19-depleted allogeneic hematopoietic cell transplantation in children was quantitatively tracked in the study by means of TCR repertoire profiling.

Libraries were built with PCR. For sequencing, an Illumina HiSeq 2500 was employed. Molecular barcoding was employed in the preparation of TCR libraries, with unique molecular identifiers being used to normalize TCRbeta repertoire quantification. The raw public data were reprocessed by TCRdb itself: fastp quality trimming at Q25, MiXCR clonotype calling, in-frame beta chains only. Here each entry gathers all rows of one CDR3 protein and keeps the most common genes and DNA. This sample gives 60,000 to 80,000 distinct CDR3 sequences in total; around 7.9% of them show up just once. Clones ranked in the top ten supply approximately 2.3% of the sample. Points on this clonotype: No cognate antigen has been identified for it. Base qualities are missing; no much larger clone stands one base away.

At the junction V is shortened by 0 bases and J by 5 bases, with 16 bases in between. Its CDR3 holds 15 amino acids, cysteine through phenylalanine. The sequence is cut down to CDR3 DNA, 45 bases in frame from base 1. The germline V gene (reference sequence) gives CDR1 as DFQATT and CDR2 as SNEGSKA. The rearranged segments are TRBV20-1 and TRBJ1-2; TRBD1 might be the D gene, on 6 matching bases. Source: PBMCs from the stem cell graft donor, taken from the stem cell graft. This receptor was identified in a human donor who donated a stem cell graft to a child with acute lymphoblastic leukemia. CDR3 region: CSARDRGSFIYGYTF. The base sequence is TGCAGTGCTAGAGACAGGGGTAGTTTCATTTATGGCTACACCTTC.